What follows is one TCR beta chain and its context. Per TCR library, about 3.5 ug of total RNA was used. TCRdb processed the 5' RACE reads again and assigns one entry to each CDR3 protein, with no DNA. Here the sample table reports 400,000 to 500,000 distinct CDR3 sequences. This sample is drawn from a study of monozygotic twins with inflammatory bowel disease. The germline gives CDR1 SQVTM, CDR2 ANQGSEA. CDR3 size: 12 residues. The sequenced material came from blood. J is TRBJ2-3 and V is TRBV29-1. This TCR came from a human donor with ulcerative colitis or Crohn's disease, or a healthy co-twin of an affected twin (not recorded which). CDR3 protein: CSVGLTRDTQYF.